The 25 T cell receptor beta chains below all came from one sample that was sequenced in a study of T cell clonotyping in hematopoietic cell transplantation. The assay was immunoSEQ multiplex PCR, and TCRdb's table has in-frame clones only and misses some. This sample carries approximately 25,000 clones, 80% to 90% of them seen once, and the ten largest clones take 24%. Stated time point: recipient sample about 28 days before transplant, after cytoreduction. The sample in question was peripheral blood mononuclear cells, obtained before stem cell transplant. The receptors shown here come from a woman in her sixties with acute myeloid leukemia. Some clones in this sample may be carry-over from other donors' samples.

This clone was counted a single time. The chain couples TRBV7-2 to TRBJ1-1, with 7 bases aligning to TRBD1. The CDR3 length is 16 residues. V lost 5 bases to trimming and J lost 5 bases; unmatched junction nucleotides: 14. The V gene's germline CDR1 is SGHTA and CDR2 FQGNSA. This CDR3 is CASSRVGSRGGTEAFF. In DNA form, the CDR3 reads TGTGCCAGCAGCCGCGTAGGGAGCAGGGGGGGTACTGAAGCTTTCTTT.

The J gene is TRBJ2-7, the V gene TRBV28; TRBD2 matches at 7 bases. Germline CDR1 MDHEN, CDR2 SYDVKM. The CDR3 is 14 residues long. J gave up 0 bases and V 7 bases, and 6 bases lay outside the gene matches. CDR3 in amino acids: CASTLGGSSYEQYF. The DNA of the CDR3 is TGTGCCAGCACCCTCGGGGGGAGCTCCTACGAGCAGTACTTC.

The V and J genes are TRBV25-1 and TRBJ1-5; TRBD1 matches at 7 bases. In germline, CDR1 is MGHDK, CDR2 SYGVNS. The CDR3 runs 17 residues. Unmatched junction bases numbered 20, after V lost 10 bases and J lost 5 bases. CDR3 amino acids: CATTPGRGQLFDQPQHF. CDR3 nucleotide sequence: TGTGCCACCACCCCTGGTAGGGGGCAGCTTTTCGATCAGCCCCAGCATTTT.

A few counts support this clone. This sample includes further DNA sequences coding for the same CDR3. The CDR3 region has the DNA TGTGCCAGCAGCCCCCGACAGGGGGTTCAGCCCCAGCATTTT. Translating it yields CASSPRQGVQPQHF. The chain is built from TRBV7-2 and TRBJ1-5; 9 positions match TRBD1. The CDR3 has 14 amino acids. Trimming took 5 bases from V and 6 from J; bases not matched to a gene: 5. The germline V gene encodes CDR1 SGHTA and CDR2 FQGNSA.

A word on this clone: This sample includes further DNA sequences coding for the same CDR3. The chain is built from TRBV28 and TRBJ2-5; D remains unclear. Germline V gives CDR1 MDHEN, CDR2 SYDVKM. Trimming removed 6 bases from V and 2 bases from J, with 7 bases in between. The CDR3 is 12 residues long. The CDR3, as DNA: TGTGCCAGCAGCCCAGGACAAGAGACCCAGTACTTC. It specifies CASSPGQETQYF. The variable domain in full, completed from reference TRBV28 and TRBJ2-5, reads DVKVTQSSRYLVKRTGEKVFLECVQDMDHENMFWYRQDPGLGLRLIYFSYDVKMKEKGDIPEGYSVSREKKERFSLILESASTNQTSMYLCASSPGQETQYFGPGTRLLVL.

The V gene is TRBV4-3, the J gene TRBJ2-6, with D uncertain. The germline CDR1 and CDR2 sequences are LGHNA and YSLEER. The CDR3 is 17 amino acids. V lost 0 bases to trimming and J lost 4 bases, with 13 bases between them. CDR3 loop: CASSQDNSPWGANVLTF. CDR3 in DNA: TGCGCCAGCAGCCAAGATAACAGTCCCTGGGGGGCCAACGTCCTGACTTTC.

The V gene is TRBV27, the J gene TRBJ1-5; D remains ambiguous. The germline CDR1 and CDR2 sequences are MNHEY and SMNVEV (reference sequence). The CDR3 covers 14 residues. V lost 7 bases to trimming and J lost 4 bases, with 14 bases between them. Here the CDR3 DNA reads TGTGCCAGCAAGACTTCGGGGTTTAATCAGCCCCAGCATTTT. It codes for CASKTSGFNQPQHF.

This clone showed up just once. The rearrangement uses TRBV27 and TRBJ2-1; D gene unclear. The V end lost 2 bases, the J end lost 2 bases, and 7 bases lay between the germline ends. CDR1 is MNHEY and CDR2 is SMNVEV in the germline V gene (reference sequence). This CDR3 contains 14 residues. In DNA, the CDR3 is TGTGCCAGCAGTTTACGGCTAACCTACAATGAGCAGTTCTTC. It is translated as CASSLRLTYNEQFF.

The sample holds a few counts of this clone. V usage is TRBV14 and J usage is TRBJ2-1; no clear D. The V gene lost 3 bases and the J gene lost 8 bases, with 8 bases spanning the gap. Germline values: CDR1 SGHDN, CDR2 FVKESK. The CDR3 consists of 12 residues. The CDR3 loop reads CASSHDAYEQFF. The CDR3 DNA is TGTGCCAGCAGCCACGACGCCTATGAGCAGTTCTTC.

The chain combines TRBV9 with TRBJ1-2; D remains ambiguous. Germline lookup yields CDR1 SGDLS and CDR2 YYNGEE. This CDR3 is 14 amino acids long. Trimming stripped 0 bases from V and 3 bases from J, with 9 bases between. The CDR3 is CASSVEGRDYGYTF. The CDR3 DNA reads as TGTGCCAGCAGCGTAGAAGGGAGGGACTATGGCTACACCTTC.

This clone has just one count. The chain has TRBV28 and TRBJ2-7; 7 nucleotides match TRBD1. Per germline, CDR1 MDHEN and CDR2 SYDVKM. The CDR3 extends over 14 amino acids. J was trimmed by 1 base and V by 4 bases; bases with no gene match: 4. CDR3 amino acids: CASSSGGSSYEQYF. In DNA, the CDR3 is TGTGCCAGCAGTTCAGGGGGATCTTCCTACGAGCAGTACTTC.

This clone was detected a few times. This chain connects TRBV6-4 to TRBJ2-2, with a possible D match to TRBD2 (6 bases). V gave up 0 bases and J gave up 4 bases, with 6 bases separating them. The CDR3 consists of 14 residues. Germline V gene sequence: CDR1 MRHNA, CDR2 SNTAGT. CDR3 nucleotide sequence: TGTGCCAGCAGTGACTCGACTAGCACCGGGGAGCTGTTTTTT. It encodes CASSDSTSTGELFF.

The table lists this clone with a count of one. The chain employs TRBV2 and TRBJ1-4; perhaps TRBD1 as D (5 bases). Germline V gives CDR1 SNHLY, CDR2 FYNNEI. V lost 2 bases, J lost 4 bases, and 11 bases lay in between. CDR3 length: 15 amino acids. The CDR3 loop is CASSELGPLNEKLFF. CDR3 sequence (DNA): TGTGCCAGCAGTGAACTGGGACCGCTTAATGAAAAACTGTTTTTT.

This clone came up once. The chain recombines TRBV27 with TRBJ1-2; 10 nucleotides match TRBD1. The germline V gene encodes CDR1 MNHEY and CDR2 SMNVEV (reference sequence). The V segment lost 8 bases and the J segment 1 base; nucleotides outside the gene matches: 1. This CDR3 is 13 amino acids long. CDR3 in DNA: TGTGCCAGCGGGACAGGGGTTAACTATGGCTACACCTTC. This sequence encodes CASGTGVNYGYTF.

This clone has just a few counts. Here the CDR3 DNA reads TGTGCCAGCAGCCAGGCGGGAGAGCTCTACGAGCAGTACTTC. It is translated as CASSQAGELYEQYF. The chain employs TRBV11-2 and TRBJ2-7; 7 bases agree with TRBD2. Germline values: CDR1 SGHAT, CDR2 FQNNGV. After removal of 5 bases from V and 3 bases from J, the junction contained 7 bases not matched to a gene. There are 14 residues in the CDR3.

This clone occurred once. The chain combines TRBV19 with TRBJ2-5, with D perhaps TRBD2 (6 bases). The V end was cut by 4 bases, the J end by 5 bases, with 14 bases between. The CDR3 length is 14 residues. Germline values: CDR1 LNHDA, CDR2 SQIVND (reference sequence). CDR3: CASSRTGSGETQYF. The CDR3 DNA reads as TGTGCCAGTAGTAGGACCGGGAGCGGGGAGACCCAGTACTTC.

The rearrangement joins TRBV7-3 to TRBJ2-1, with 8 positions matching TRBD2. The CDR3 consists of 18 residues. The germline CDR1 and CDR2 sequences are SGHTA and FQGTGA. V gave up 4 bases and J gave up 3 bases; unmatched junction bases: 14. Here the CDR3 reads CASSSNGGREALYNEQFF. CDR3 coding DNA: TGTGCCAGCAGCTCAAACGGTGGGCGGGAGGCCCTCTACAATGAGCAGTTCTTC.

The chain is built from TRBV7-9 and TRBJ2-5; no clear D. Germline CDR1 is SEHNR and CDR2 is FQNEAQ (reference sequence). Between the trimmed V and J ends, which lost 3 bases and 3 bases, there was a span of 8 bases. CDR3 size: 13 residues. CDR3 sequence: CASSFGEKETQYF. The CDR3 DNA follows: TGTGCCAGCAGCTTTGGAGAAAAAGAGACCCAGTACTTC.

The genes are TRBV5-1 and TRBJ1-1; D is perhaps TRBD1 (5 bases). Trimming removed 4 bases from V and 0 bases from J, with 7 bases in between. The germline gives CDR1 SGHRS, CDR2 YFSETQ. The CDR3 covers 13 residues. This chain's CDR3 is CASSLDMNTEAFF. The CDR3 region has the DNA TGCGCCAGCAGCCTGGACATGAACACTGAAGCTTTCTTT.

The CDR3 region is CASSLAGGAGTEAFF. The DNA for the CDR3 is TGTGCCAGCAGCTTAGCGGGGGGCGCGGGGACTGAAGCTTTCTTT. V gene TRBV7-6 combines with J gene TRBJ1-1, with TRBD1 as a possible D gene (6 bases). CDR3 length: 15 residues. Trimming shortened V by 0 bases and J by 5 bases, and 13 bases separated the two germline ends. The germline V gene encodes CDR1 SGHVS and CDR2 FNYEAQ.

This sequence joins TRBV27 and TRBJ2-5; tentatively, D is TRBD1 (6 bases). The CDR3 has 15 amino acids. Trimming took off 0 bases at V and 5 bases at J, with 13 bases between the two ends. Germline V gene lookup returns CDR1 MNHEY and CDR2 SMNVEV (reference sequence). Here the CDR3 DNA reads TGTGCCAGCAGTTTATCCAGGGGCTCGGGGGAGACCCAGTACTTC. The encoded protein is CASSLSRGSGETQYF.

This chain links TRBV5-4 with TRBJ2-2, with 10 bases identical to TRBD1. J gave up 6 bases and V 0 bases, and 8 bases lay outside the gene matches. Germline V gene data show CDR1 as SGHNT and CDR2 as YYREEE (reference sequence). There are 17 residues in the CDR3. The CDR3 loop is CASSLVGTGVGAGELFF. The CDR3 nucleotides are TGTGCCAGCAGCTTGGTAGGGACAGGGGTTGGGGCCGGGGAGCTGTTTTTT.

The genes are TRBV27 and TRBJ1-3; TRBD1 matches 12 bases. Germline lookup yields CDR1 MNHEY and CDR2 SMNVEV (reference sequence). CDR3 length: 15 amino acids. The ends lost 6 bases at V and 4 bases at J; junction bases unmatched: 4. This chain's CDR3 is CASRGTGGVGNTIYF. The CDR3 DNA follows: TGTGCCAGCAGGGGGACAGGGGGCGTCGGAAACACCATATATTTT.

This chain uses TRBV23-1 with TRBJ2-3, with 10 bases matching TRBD2. Being an ORF, TRBV23-1 has a function that is uncertain. V was pared by 0 bases and J by 5 bases, with 14 bases of the junction left unmatched. The CDR3 extends over 19 amino acids. Here the CDR3 reads CASSQSGAWPSGSLDTQYF. CDR3 in DNA: TGCGCCAGCAGTCAATCGGGAGCCTGGCCTAGCGGGAGTTTAGATACGCAGTATTTT.

The V and J genes are TRBV29-1 and TRBJ2-6; 7 positions agree with TRBD1. The J segment lost 4 bases and the V segment lost 6 bases, leaving 6 bases of the junction unmatched. CDR3 length: 14 amino acids. The germline V gene encodes CDR1 SQVTM and CDR2 ANQGSEA. CDR3 coding DNA: TGCAGCGTGGGGGACAGAGGAGGGGCCAACGTCCTGACTTTC. This gives the protein CSVGDRGGANVLTF.